This is a list of T cell receptor beta chains from one sample in a study of cytomegalovirus exposure and HLA in healthy donors. Repertoires were generated with immunoSEQ multiplex PCR, while TCRdb's copy carries only in-frame clones and drops some. The sample records roughly 120,000 clones, 70% to 75% being singletons. The sequenced sample consisted of PBMCs. The receptor source for this set is a woman in her 40s in good health and CMV-seropositive. Both conserved end residues are part of each CDR3. A D gene is named only where the DNA matches it firmly. For some rows the clone size is stated as once, few or many, or as a class when expanded; others skip it.

CDR3aa: CASSTQSTENNQPQHF
CDR3nt: TGTGCCAGTAGTACCCAATCGACAGAAAACAATCAGCCCCAGCATTTT
abundance: few
j_gene: TRBJ1-5
v_gene: TRBV19
d_gene: .

CDR3aa: CASRTTGGVFSHEQFF
CDR3nt: TGTGCAAGTCGCACGACGGGAGGGGTGTTCTCCCATGAGCAGTTCTTC
abundance: few
j_gene: TRBJ2-1
v_gene: TRBV12-2
d_gene: .

CDR3aa: CASSLVAGGPGQYF
CDR3nt: TGTGCCAGCAGCTTGGTGGCAGGGGGCCCCGGGCAGTACTTC
abundance: few
j_gene: TRBJ2-7
v_gene: TRBV7-2
d_gene: TRBD1

CDR3aa: CASSLSERRNTEAFF
CDR3nt: TGTGCCAGCAGCTTGTCAGAACGGAGGAACACTGAAGCTTTCTTT
abundance: .
j_gene: TRBJ1-1
v_gene: TRBV5-4
d_gene: .

CDR3aa: CASSSTRMTEAFF
CDR3nt: TGTGCCAGCAGCTCCACTCGTATGACTGAAGCTTTCTTT
abundance: .
j_gene: TRBJ1-1
v_gene: TRBV6-6
d_gene: .

CDR3aa: CASSLAWSSYNEQFF
CDR3nt: TGTGCCAGCAGCTTAGCGTGGAGCTCCTACAATGAGCAGTTCTTC
abundance: .
j_gene: TRBJ2-1
v_gene: TRBV7-2
d_gene: .

CDR3aa: CASTTGQHNEQFF
CDR3nt: TGTGCCAGCACCACCGGACAGCACAATGAGCAGTTCTTC
abundance: .
j_gene: TRBJ2-1
v_gene: TRBV7-8
d_gene: .

CDR3aa: CAWTTGNSNQPQHF
CDR3nt: TGTGCCTGGACGACAGGGAATAGCAATCAGCCCCAGCATTTT
abundance: .
j_gene: TRBJ1-5
v_gene: TRBV30
d_gene: TRBD1

CDR3aa: CASSRGGASTGEQFF
CDR3nt: TGTGCCAGCAGCAGGGGAGGGGCTTCAACGGGTGAGCAGTTCTTC
abundance: .
j_gene: TRBJ2-1
v_gene: TRBV5-6
d_gene: TRBD2

CDR3aa: CASSLDTSNYGYTF
CDR3nt: TGCGCCAGCAGCTTGGACACATCTAACTATGGCTACACCTTC
abundance: .
j_gene: TRBJ1-2
v_gene: TRBV5-1
d_gene: .

CDR3aa: CAWSRGRKGQVGELFF
CDR3nt: TGTGCCTGGAGTAGGGGTAGGAAGGGACAGGTCGGGGAGCTGTTTTTT
abundance: few
j_gene: TRBJ2-2
v_gene: TRBV30
d_gene: TRBD1

CDR3aa: CAGTDRGRNQPQHF
CDR3nt: TGTGCCGGGACGGACAGGGGACGCAATCAGCCCCAGCATTTT
abundance: .
j_gene: TRBJ1-5
v_gene: TRBV28
d_gene: TRBD1

CDR3aa: CASSYSLAGGADTQYF
CDR3nt: TGTGCCAGCAGTTACTCTCTCGCGGGGGGCGCAGATACGCAGTATTTT
abundance: .
j_gene: TRBJ2-3
v_gene: TRBV6-5
d_gene: TRBD2

CDR3aa: CASSNTAGANVLTF
CDR3nt: TGTGCCAGTAGTAATACAGCTGGGGCCAACGTCCTGACTTTC
abundance: few
j_gene: TRBJ2-6
v_gene: TRBV19
d_gene: .

CDR3aa: CASRAYGTGELFF
CDR3nt: TGTGCCAGCAGGGCTTATGGCACCGGGGAGCTGTTTTTT
abundance: .
j_gene: TRBJ2-2
v_gene: TRBV2
d_gene: .

CDR3aa: CASSDLRGREQYF
CDR3nt: TGTGCCAGTTCCGACCTGCGGGGGCGCGAGCAGTACTTC
abundance: .
j_gene: TRBJ2-7
v_gene: TRBV19
d_gene: .

CDR3aa: CASSQFGMGLAGGNYEQYF
CDR3nt: TGCGCCAGCAGCCAATTTGGGATGGGACTAGCGGGAGGGAACTACGAGCAGTACTTC
abundance: .
j_gene: TRBJ2-7
v_gene: TRBV4-1
d_gene: TRBD2

CDR3aa: CASSLEQVYGYTF
CDR3nt: TGTGCCAGCAGCTTGGAACAGGTCTATGGCTACACCTTC
abundance: .
j_gene: TRBJ1-2
v_gene: TRBV5-6
d_gene: .

CDR3aa: CASSPSLDTDTQYF
CDR3nt: TGTGCCAGCAGCCCTTCCCTGGACACTGATACGCAGTATTTT
abundance: few
j_gene: TRBJ2-3
v_gene: TRBV7-3
d_gene: .

CDR3aa: CASSFPFSGKVNEQFF
CDR3nt: TGCGCCAGCAGCTTTCCGTTTAGCGGGAAGGTCAATGAGCAGTTCTTC
abundance: .
j_gene: TRBJ2-1
v_gene: TRBV5-1
d_gene: TRBD2

CDR3aa: CASSPSSAGREQYF
CDR3nt: TGTGCCAGCAGCCCATCGTCGGCAGGGAGGGAGCAGTACTTC
abundance: few
j_gene: TRBJ2-7
v_gene: TRBV7-6
d_gene: .

CDR3aa: CASSPDREYEQYF
CDR3nt: TGTGCCAGCAGCCCCGACAGGGAATACGAGCAGTACTTC
abundance: .
j_gene: TRBJ2-7
v_gene: TRBV2
d_gene: TRBD1

CDR3aa: CASSERRPSGANVLTF
CDR3nt: TGTGCCAGTAGTGAGCGTCGGCCATCTGGGGCCAACGTCCTGACTTTC
abundance: .
j_gene: TRBJ2-6
v_gene: TRBV19
d_gene: .

CDR3aa: CASSDGGSWGAFF
CDR3nt: TGTGCCAGCAGTGATGGGGGGTCCTGGGGAGCCTTCTTT
abundance: .
j_gene: TRBJ1-1
v_gene: TRBV6-6
d_gene: .

CDR3aa: CAWSLAGGPDTQYF
CDR3nt: TGTGCCTGGTCTCTAGCGGGGGGGCCCGATACGCAGTATTTT
abundance: .
j_gene: TRBJ2-3
v_gene: TRBV30
d_gene: TRBD2

CDR3aa: CSSSSRGEALNTEAFF
CDR3nt: TGTTCCAGCAGCTCCCGAGGTGAGGCCTTGAACACTGAAGCTTTCTTT
abundance: .
j_gene: TRBJ1-1
v_gene: TRBV7-9
d_gene: .

CDR3aa: CASSWGGSEANVLTF
CDR3nt: TGTGCCAGCTCCTGGGGGGGTAGTGAGGCCAACGTCCTGACTTTC
abundance: few
j_gene: TRBJ2-6
v_gene: TRBV7-3
d_gene: TRBD2

CDR3aa: CASSSFPPATNEKLFF
CDR3nt: TGTGCCAGCAGTTCTTTTCCACCGGCAACTAATGAAAAACTGTTTTTT
abundance: .
j_gene: TRBJ1-4
v_gene: TRBV6-6
d_gene: .

CDR3aa: CASSALTGDPYGYTF
CDR3nt: TGTGCCAGCAGTGCCCTGACAGGGGACCCTTATGGCTACACCTTC
abundance: .
j_gene: TRBJ1-2
v_gene: TRBV2
d_gene: TRBD1

CDR3aa: CASSYGTGVVGTEAFF
CDR3nt: TGTGCCAGCAGTTACGGGACAGGGGTTGTTGGAACTGAAGCTTTCTTT
abundance: .
j_gene: TRBJ1-1
v_gene: TRBV6-6
d_gene: TRBD1

CDR3aa: CASSPAGGSTDTQYF
CDR3nt: TGCGCCAGCAGCCCCGCCGGCGGGAGTACAGATACGCAGTATTTT
abundance: .
j_gene: TRBJ2-3
v_gene: TRBV5-1
d_gene: TRBD2

CDR3aa: CASSRRSGGTDTQYF
CDR3nt: TGTGCCAGCAGCCGTAGATCAGGGGGCACAGATACGCAGTATTTT
abundance: .
j_gene: TRBJ2-3
v_gene: TRBV7-2
d_gene: .

CDR3aa: CSVPTGSGLRETQYF
CDR3nt: TGCAGCGTTCCCACGGGGTCCGGGCTCCGGGAGACCCAGTACTTC
abundance: .
j_gene: TRBJ2-5
v_gene: TRBV29-1
d_gene: .

CDR3aa: CASSGGTSGSYEQYF
CDR3nt: TGTGCCAGCAGCGGGGGGACTAGCGGTAGCTACGAGCAGTACTTC
abundance: few
j_gene: TRBJ2-7
v_gene: TRBV7-6
d_gene: TRBD2

CDR3aa: CASSFSGKFSNQPQHF
CDR3nt: TGTGCCAGCAGCTTCTCGGGGAAGTTTAGCAATCAGCCCCAGCATTTT
abundance: .
j_gene: TRBJ1-5
v_gene: TRBV5-6
d_gene: .

CDR3aa: CASSILGTGAQNYGYTF
CDR3nt: TGTGCCAGTAGTATCCTGGGGACAGGGGCTCAGAACTATGGCTACACCTTC
abundance: .
j_gene: TRBJ1-2
v_gene: TRBV19
d_gene: TRBD1

CDR3aa: CASSRPGVMNTEAFF
CDR3nt: TGTGCCAGCAGCCGCCCGGGAGTAATGAACACTGAAGCTTTCTTT
abundance: .
j_gene: TRBJ1-1
v_gene: TRBV7-9
d_gene: .

CDR3aa: CASSSPRENYGYTF
CDR3nt: TGTGCCAGCAGCTCCCCCCGAGAAAACTATGGCTACACCTTC
abundance: .
j_gene: TRBJ1-2
v_gene: TRBV11-2
d_gene: .

CDR3aa: CASSLAGLAVTGELFF
CDR3nt: TGTGCCAGCAGCTTAGCGGGACTAGCGGTCACCGGGGAGCTGTTTTTT
abundance: .
j_gene: TRBJ2-2
v_gene: TRBV7-2
d_gene: TRBD2

CDR3aa: CAWAQGNTDTQYF
CDR3nt: TGTGCCTGGGCTCAGGGAAACACAGATACGCAGTATTTT
abundance: .
j_gene: TRBJ2-3
v_gene: TRBV30
d_gene: .

CDR3aa: CASRDNSKAGYGYTF
CDR3nt: TGTGCCAGCAGGGATAACAGCAAGGCAGGCTATGGCTACACCTTC
abundance: .
j_gene: TRBJ1-2
v_gene: TRBV6-1
d_gene: .

CDR3aa: CASSLGSAGGTNTEAFF
CDR3nt: TGTGCCAGCAGCTTAGGAAGTGCAGGGGGGACGAACACTGAAGCTTTCTTT
abundance: .
j_gene: TRBJ1-1
v_gene: TRBV7-2
d_gene: TRBD1

CDR3aa: CASSLDRGATDTQYF
CDR3nt: TGCGCCAGCAGCTTGGACAGGGGTGCCACAGATACGCAGTATTTT
abundance: .
j_gene: TRBJ2-3
v_gene: TRBV5-1
d_gene: TRBD1

CDR3aa: CASSELGRTYEQYF
CDR3nt: TGTGCCAGCAGTGAACTTGGCAGGACCTACGAGCAGTACTTC
abundance: .
j_gene: TRBJ2-7
v_gene: TRBV6-1
d_gene: .

CDR3aa: CASSADGYEQYF
CDR3nt: TGCGCCAGCAGCGCCGACGGGTACGAGCAGTACTTC
abundance: .
j_gene: TRBJ2-7
v_gene: TRBV10-2
d_gene: .

CDR3aa: CASRNLDGNNSPLHF
CDR3nt: TGTGCCAGCAGAAATTTGGACGGGAATAATTCACCCCTCCACTTT
abundance: .
j_gene: TRBJ1-6
v_gene: TRBV27
d_gene: .

CDR3aa: CASRRTGQGIGYNEQFF
CDR3nt: TGTGCCAGCAGGAGAACGGGACAGGGTATTGGTTACAATGAGCAGTTCTTC
abundance: once
j_gene: TRBJ2-1
v_gene: TRBV27
d_gene: TRBD1

CDR3aa: CASRPGQGGYTF
CDR3nt: TGTGCCAGCAGGCCGGGACAGGGAGGCTACACCTTC
abundance: few
j_gene: TRBJ1-2
v_gene: TRBV6-4
d_gene: TRBD1

CDR3aa: CASSPPSGSFTGNTIYF
CDR3nt: TGTGCCAGCTCACCACCTTCGGGGAGCTTCACTGGAAACACCATATATTTT
abundance: .
j_gene: TRBJ1-3
v_gene: TRBV18
d_gene: .

CDR3aa: CASSLARQGRSGEQYF
CDR3nt: TGTGCCAGCAGCTTAGCTAGACAGGGACGCTCTGGGGAGCAGTACTTC
abundance: .
j_gene: TRBJ2-7
v_gene: TRBV7-2
d_gene: TRBD1

CDR3aa: CAWGGTVLNEKLFF
CDR3nt: TGTGCCTGGGGGGGGACAGTCCTTAATGAAAAACTGTTTTTT
abundance: .
j_gene: TRBJ1-4
v_gene: TRBV30
d_gene: TRBD1

CDR3aa: CASSFPLGGREGSEKLFF
CDR3nt: TGTGCCAGCAGTTTCCCTCTCGGCGGCAGGGAGGGATCGGAAAAACTGTTTTTT
abundance: .
j_gene: TRBJ1-4
v_gene: TRBV28
d_gene: .

CDR3aa: CSAGTGVSWKEKLFF
CDR3nt: TGCAGCGCCGGGACAGGGGTGAGCTGGAAGGAAAAACTGTTTTTT
abundance: .
j_gene: TRBJ1-4
v_gene: TRBV29-1
d_gene: TRBD1

CDR3aa: CASSDPSGGTKNIQYF
CDR3nt: TGTGCCAGCAGTGACCCTAGCGGGGGGACAAAAAACATTCAGTACTTC
abundance: .
j_gene: TRBJ2-4
v_gene: TRBV25-1
d_gene: TRBD2

CDR3aa: CASSEEREIYNEQFF
CDR3nt: TGTGCCAGCAGTGAGGAGCGGGAGATCTACAATGAGCAGTTCTTC
abundance: few
j_gene: TRBJ2-1
v_gene: TRBV2
d_gene: TRBD2

CDR3aa: CASSSRTRTANYGYTF
CDR3nt: TGTGCCAGCAGCTCTAGAACGAGGACAGCTAACTATGGCTACACCTTC
abundance: .
j_gene: TRBJ1-2
v_gene: TRBV5-4
d_gene: .

CDR3aa: CASSILRGEQYF
CDR3nt: TGTGCCAGCAGCATTCTGCGAGGAGAGCAGTACTTC
abundance: few
j_gene: TRBJ2-5
v_gene: TRBV5-6
d_gene: .

CDR3aa: CASSLGGTSGGTDTQYF
CDR3nt: TGTGCCAGCAGCTTAGGGGGGACTAGCGGGGGCACAGATACGCAGTATTTT
abundance: .
j_gene: TRBJ2-3
v_gene: TRBV7-9
d_gene: TRBD2

CDR3aa: CAISESAGASYGYTF
CDR3nt: TGTGCCATCAGTGAGTCGGCAGGGGCGAGCTATGGCTACACCTTC
abundance: once
j_gene: TRBJ1-2
v_gene: TRBV10-3
d_gene: .